This record concerns one TCR beta chain sequence. The target of this receptor is not known. The record has no base qualities; no much larger clone is one base away. TCRbeta CDR3 regions were amplified from genomic DNA by means of the immunoSEQ Assay, a bias-controlled multiplex PCR. The study's processing was this. The number of nucleated cells in each sample was estimated from the amplification of reference gene primers within the assay. To quantify the absolute abundance of each unique TCRbeta CDR3 rearrangement, sequence reads were collapsed and filtered. For each sample, productive Simpson clonality was calculated by taking the square root of Simpson's diversity index across productive rearrangements. TCRdb mirrors the immuneACCESS table, restricted to in-frame sequences. Some clones are absent from its copies; in checked studies, under half trace to an unresolved V gene, and the reason for the others is unknown. The V and J calls and clone size were taken over from that table, and D and trimming were inferred from the DNA. The sample contains 40,000 to 50,000 clones, about 82% of them found a single time. The top ten constitute over 2% of the sample.

The data originate from a study of blood T cell repertoires in COVID-19 (dated by TCRdb to about 2020). Broadly, across the study: The collaborator samples originated in the United States, Italy and Spain and spanned the acute and convalescent phases of COVID-19. A freely available public database, intended as a resource for researchers studying the immune response to SARS-CoV-2, is where the repertoires were released. The samples were drawn from two sources: the first 160 participants of the ongoing ImmuneRACE study, and some 1,300 subjects contributed by 6 global collaborators. The prospective study material was composed of cDNA or gDNA derived from T cells, B-cell-depleted T cells, or PBMCs. Where HLA class I and class II types were available, the types were taken from metadata supplied by the sample provider, not from assay-based typing. Deeply sampled blood TCRbeta repertoires from subjects exposed to, actively infected with, or recovered from COVID-19 were included in the dataset. Sample metadata almost always included a de-identified subject ID, COVID-19 status, age in years and sex.

The study at large found these results: The quantity of clinical and demographic metadata differed by source and by participant and was supplied without curation.

Collaborating institutions collected whole blood in K2EDTA tubes following their own protocols. Collaborator samples were shipped for TCRbeta analysis as frozen whole blood, isolated PBMCs, or DNA extracted from either sample type. Sample: peripheral blood. This TCR derives from a woman aged 55-70 years with acute or convalescent COVID-19.

The CDR3 amino acid sequence is: CASSPLGEYAYNSPLHF. The bases read TGTGCCAGCAGCCCTCTCGGGGAGTACGCCTATAATTCACCCCTCCACTTT. The chain is encoded by TRBV5-5 joined to TRBJ1-6; the D gene is not confidently resolved. V and J are truncated by 4 bases and 2 bases respectively, leaving an intervening sequence of 16 bases. CDR1 and CDR2, per the germline V gene (reference sequence), are SGHKS and YYEKEE. Including the terminal cysteine and phenylalanine, the CDR3 comprises 17 residues. Of the read, only the CDR3 DNA is kept; its 51 bases are in frame from base 1.